This T cell receptor (beta chain) was retrieved from a study of cytomegalovirus exposure and HLA in healthy donors. Points from the study as a whole: In a later analysis, specific HLA alleles were associated with 15,000 or so TCR beta sequences at a 0.05 false discovery rate. Later analysis indicated greater clonal expansion among HLA-associated TCR beta chains than among equally common other chains.

Amplification used 60 Vbeta primers and 13 Jbeta primers. Clones were sequenced by immunoSEQ multiplex PCR, and TCRdb holds only the in-frame ones, with some missing. The sample has roughly 180,000 clones, roughly 85% seen once. There are 13 residues in the CDR3. In germline, CDR1 is MNHNS, CDR2 SASEGT. Trimming left V 4 bases short and J 11 bases short, with 15 bases between. Of note for this clone: Its antigen is unidentified.

The chain couples TRBV6-1 to TRBJ1-5, with TRBD1 as a possible D gene (5 bases). The sample taken for sequencing was PBMCs. This TCR was sampled from a boy between 2 and 10 years old in good health and CMV-seronegative. CDR3 nucleotide sequence: TGTGCCAGCAGTGCTCTAGGGGTCGGAGCCCAGCATTTT. As protein: CASSALGVGAQHF.